This T cell receptor beta chain was identified in a study of blood T cell repertoires in COVID-19. Deletions cut 3 bases from V and 5 bases from J, with 8 bases between. There are 13 residues in the CDR3. Per germline, CDR1 SGHRS and CDR2 YFSETQ. Per the study methods: From reference gene primer amplification, estimates of nucleated cell counts were derived. Repertoires were generated with immunoSEQ multiplex PCR, while TCRdb's copy carries only in-frame clones and drops some. That table furnishes V, J and clone size, whereas the DNA furnished D and trimming. The data show 100,000 to 150,000 clones, with approximately 90% seen just once and approximately 8.1% held by the top ten. This clone was seen just once.

Sequencing input: peripheral blood. The receptor's source is a man in his fifties or sixties with acute or convalescent COVID-19. V usage is TRBV5-1 and J usage is TRBJ1-4; D is perhaps TRBD1 (6 bases). CDR3 nucleotide sequence: TGCGCCAGCAGCTCAGACAGGAATGAAAAACTGTTTTTT. It specifies CASSSDRNEKLFF.